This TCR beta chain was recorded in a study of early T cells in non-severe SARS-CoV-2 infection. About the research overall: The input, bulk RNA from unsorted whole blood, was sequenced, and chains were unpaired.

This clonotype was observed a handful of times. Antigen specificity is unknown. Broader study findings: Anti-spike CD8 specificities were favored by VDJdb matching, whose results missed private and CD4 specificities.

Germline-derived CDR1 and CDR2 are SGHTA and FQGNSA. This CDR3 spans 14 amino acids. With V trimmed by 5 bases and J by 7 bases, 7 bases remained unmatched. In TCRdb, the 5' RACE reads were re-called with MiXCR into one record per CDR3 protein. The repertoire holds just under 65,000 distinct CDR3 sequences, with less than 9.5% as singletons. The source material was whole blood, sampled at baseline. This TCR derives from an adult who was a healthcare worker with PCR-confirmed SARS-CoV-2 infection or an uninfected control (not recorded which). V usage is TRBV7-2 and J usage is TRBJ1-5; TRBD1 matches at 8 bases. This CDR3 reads CASSVTGGRQPQHF. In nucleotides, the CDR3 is TGTGCCAGCAGCGTAACAGGGGGACGACAGCCCCAGCATTTT.